A single sample is the source of the 28 T cell receptor beta chains below, sequenced in a study of technical replicates of blood from a handful of donors. The repertoire was sequenced with immunoSEQ multiplex PCR; TCRdb's copy has only in-frame clones and lacks some. The data show approximately 78,000 clones, less than 97% seen once. Sequencing was performed on T cells isolated from PBMCs. The receptors were sampled from a human donor in good health.

The V call is TRBV6-4, the J call TRBJ2-3; 7 bases match TRBD1. From germline, CDR1 is MRHNA and CDR2 SNTAGT. Trimming removed 3 bases from V and 5 bases from J; junction bases left unmatched: 2. The CDR3 loop spans 13 amino acids. CDR3 region: CASSERGQDTQYF. The CDR3 bases are TGTGCCAGCAGTGAAAGGGGGCAAGATACGCAGTATTTT.

The rearrangement uses TRBV4-1 and TRBJ2-7, with D possibly matching TRBD2 (6 bases). Between the trimmed V and J ends, which lost 0 bases and 0 bases, there was a span of 15 bases. The CDR3 has 17 residues. Looked up from germline, CDR1 is MGHRA and CDR2 is YSYEKL. The CDR3 loop reads CASSQDRWTTSSYEQYF. The CDR3 DNA follows: TGCGCCAGCAGCCAAGATCGGTGGACTACGAGCTCCTACGAGCAGTACTTC.

V gene TRBV7-6 combines with J gene TRBJ2-7; TRBD1 aligns across 11 bases. Germline CDR1 is SGHVS and CDR2 is FNYEAQ. The ends lost 3 bases at V and 2 bases at J; junction bases unmatched: 0. The CDR3 is 14 residues long. The CDR3 spells CASSLGQGAYEQYF. The CDR3 bases are TGTGCCAGCAGCTTGGGACAGGGGGCCTACGAGCAGTACTTC.

The chain has TRBV10-3 and TRBJ2-1, with 11 positions matching TRBD2. There are 15 residues in the CDR3. The germline V gene encodes CDR1 ENHRY and CDR2 SYGVKD. Trimming at V came to 4 bases and at J to 7 bases, leaving 6 bases not matched to a gene. The CDR3 region has the DNA TGTGCCATCAGTGCCTCGGGACTAGCGGCAAATGAGCAGTTCTTC. It specifies CAISASGLAANEQFF.

V and J are TRBV4-1 and TRBJ2-1, with 10 positions matching TRBD2. With 4 bases clipped from V and 5 bases from J, the junction kept 5 bases outside the gene matches. This CDR3 is built from 15 residues. Germline V gives CDR1 MGHRA, CDR2 YSYEKL. The CDR3 region is CASSPQLAGHNEQFF. In DNA form, the CDR3 reads TGCGCCAGCAGCCCCCAACTAGCGGGACACAATGAGCAGTTCTTC.

This clone was counted once. The V and J genes are TRBV14 and TRBJ1-1; TRBD1 might be the D (6 bases). Trimming pared 3 bases from V and 3 bases from J, leaving 14 bases between. The CDR3 spans 15 residues. Germline CDR1 and CDR2: SGHDN and FVKESK. In nucleotides, the CDR3 is TGTGCCAGCAGCCAGGGACACCGTGGTGACACTGAAGCTTTCTTT. Residues: CASSQGHRGDTEAFF.

The J gene is TRBJ2-7, the V gene TRBV29-1; D possibly corresponds to TRBD2 (6 bases). Per the germline V gene, CDR1 is SQVTM and CDR2 is ANQGSEA. The CDR3 consists of 15 residues. Trimming removed 2 bases at V and 0 bases at J, with 14 bases between. The CDR3 nucleotides read TGCAGCGTTGAATTAGAAGGGAGGAGCTCCTACGAGCAGTACTTC. Encoded protein: CSVELEGRSSYEQYF.

V and J are TRBV4-2 and TRBJ1-2, with a weak D call TRBD1 (5 bases). Trimming pared 3 bases from V and 8 bases from J, leaving 16 bases between. CDR3 length: 14 residues. CDR1 and CDR2 (germline): LGHNA, YNFKEQ. The CDR3 DNA sequence: TGTGCCAGCAGCCAGCCCTCAGGACATCCGGGCTACACCTTC. Its translation is CASSQPSGHPGYTF.

This chain links TRBV27 with TRBJ2-7; D is unclear. CDR3 length equals 12 residues. V dropped 6 bases and J dropped 2 bases, with 8 bases sitting between them. Germline CDR1 is MNHEY and CDR2 is SMNVEV (reference sequence). The CDR3 sequence: CASSSEPYEQYF. The CDR3 nucleotides read TGTGCCAGCAGCTCCGAGCCCTACGAGCAGTACTTC.

This chain uses TRBV5-1 with TRBJ1-2; 9 bases align to TRBD1. The length of the CDR3 is 14 residues. Looked up from germline, CDR1 is SGHRS and CDR2 is YFSETQ. V was pared by 4 bases and J by 4 bases, with 5 bases of the junction left unmatched. CDR3 residues: CASSGGTGSYGYTF. DNA for the CDR3: TGCGCCAGCAGCGGCGGGACAGGGAGCTATGGCTACACCTTC. Using reference TRBV5-1 and TRBJ1-2 for the parts outside the CDR3, the full variable domain is KAGVTQTPRYLIKTRGQQVTLSCSPISGHRSVSWYQQTPGQGLQFLFEYFSETQRNKGNFPGRFSGRQFSNSRSEMNVSTLELGDSALYLCASSGGTGSYGYTFGSGTRLTVV.

This chain uses TRBV29-1 with TRBJ2-1; tentatively, D is TRBD2 (6 bases). Between the trimmed V and J ends, which lost 7 bases and 10 bases, there was a span of 32 bases. CDR1 and CDR2 (germline): SQVTM, ANQGSEA. The CDR3 extends over 17 amino acids. CDR3 DNA: TGCAGCGCAGCGTCAACGGCAGCCGGGAGTGGTTCGCGCGAGCAGTTCTTC. It is translated as CSAASTAAGSGSREQFF.

This clone was observed a single time. The chain uses TRBV9 and TRBJ1-2; tentatively, D is TRBD1 (5 bases). There are 15 residues in the CDR3. Germline-derived CDR1 and CDR2 are SGDLS and YYNGEE. V lost 3 bases and J 0 bases, leaving 12 bases between the germline ends. CDR3 sequence (DNA): TGTGCCAGCAGCGCGGGGGGGAGAGCTAACTATGGCTACACCTTC. Its translation is CASSAGGRANYGYTF.

The chain couples TRBV19 to TRBJ1-5, with 11 bases lining up with TRBD1. This CDR3 is built from 14 residues. The germline CDR1 and CDR2 sequences are LNHDA and SQIVND (reference sequence). V lost 7 bases and J lost 6; bases outside the gene matches: 5. As DNA, the CDR3 is TGTGCCAGTACGGGACAGGGGGGTGGTCAGCCCCAGCATTTT. This codes for CASTGQGGGQPQHF. Full variable domain (outside the CDR3, taken from reference TRBV19 and TRBJ1-5): DGGITQSPKYLFRKEGQNVTLSCEQNLNHDAMYWYRQDPGQGLRLIYYSQIVNDFQKGDIAEGYSVSREKKESFPLTVTSAQKNPTAFYLCASTGQGGGQPQHFGDGTRLSIL.

The chain has TRBV30 and TRBJ2-3, with D perhaps matching TRBD2 (5 bases). Germline assignment: CDR1 GTSNPN and CDR2 SVGIG (reference sequence). V gave up 5 bases and J gave up 2 bases, with 20 bases separating them. CDR3 length: 16 amino acids. In DNA, the CDR3 is TGTGCCTGGTCCATCCCAGGATTGAGGGCCACAGATACGCAGTATTTT. Encoded protein: CAWSIPGLRATDTQYF.

This chain connects TRBV11-2 to TRBJ2-7; D is unresolved. The CDR3 runs to 15 residues. Germline CDR1 reads SGHAT; CDR2 reads FQNNGV. V was clipped by 4 bases and J by 2 bases, with 15 bases between them. CDR3 DNA: TGTGCCAGCAGCTCCCTCCAAAGACAAACCTACGAGCAGTACTTC. Protein: CASSSLQRQTYEQYF.

The chain employs TRBV5-1 and TRBJ2-3, with D perhaps matching TRBD1 (6 bases). CDR1 and CDR2 (germline): SGHRS, YFSETQ. The V gene lost 0 bases and the J gene lost 2 bases, with 10 bases spanning the gap. The CDR3 totals 15 residues. CDR3 nucleotide sequence: TGCGCCAGCAGCTTGGAGGACAGATACACAGATACGCAGTATTTT. This encodes CASSLEDRYTDTQYF.

The rearrangement joins TRBV5-1 to TRBJ2-3; no definite D call. The CDR3 length is 13 residues. Germline-derived CDR1 and CDR2 are SGHRS and YFSETQ. Trimming took 0 bases from V and 4 from J, leaving 6 bases between them. CDR3 nucleotides: TGCGCCAGCAGCTTGGGAGAGGCAGATACGCAGTATTTT. Translating it yields CASSLGEADTQYF.

The rearrangement links TRBV19 to TRBJ1-5; no definite D call. Trimming shortened V by 8 bases and J by 5 bases, and 7 bases separated the two germline ends. The length of the CDR3 is 11 residues. Germline lookup yields CDR1 LNHDA and CDR2 SQIVND (reference sequence). Here the CDR3 reads CASAGDQPQHF. CDR3 nucleotides: TGTGCCAGTGCCGGGGATCAGCCCCAGCATTTT.

The V call is TRBV2, the J call TRBJ2-3; TRBD1 is a possible D gene (6 bases). The germline V gene encodes CDR1 SNHLY and CDR2 FYNNEI. The CDR3 covers 14 residues. Trimming took off 3 bases at V and 3 bases at J, with 10 bases between the two ends. CDR3 protein: CASSDDQGTDTQYF. CDR3 coding DNA: TGTGCCAGCAGTGATGATCAGGGGACAGATACGCAGTATTTT.

V and J are TRBV29-1 and TRBJ2-7; D remains unclear. Germline CDR1 and CDR2: SQVTM and ANQGSEA. There are 11 residues in the CDR3. V lost 4 bases, J lost 6 bases, and 10 bases lay in between. The CDR3: CSVVALGEQYF. The DNA of the CDR3 is TGCAGCGTTGTAGCTCTGGGCGAGCAGTACTTC.

This chain uses TRBV7-5 with TRBJ1-5; TRBD1 is the table's D call, not checked against the DNA. TRBV7-5 is tagged as a pseudogene. CDR3 length: 23 amino acids. The CDR3 protein is CVRSLSTRDRGPSSYESNQPQHF. CDR3 bases: TGTGTCAGAAGCTTATCGACCCGGGACAGGGGACCTTCGTCGTATGAGAGCAATCAGCCCCAGCATTTT.

The chain has TRBV6-5 and TRBJ1-3; perhaps TRBD1 as D (6 bases). The CDR3 has 15 amino acids. Per the germline V gene, CDR1 is MNHEY and CDR2 is SVGAGI. Trimming removed 5 bases at V and 0 bases at J, with 11 bases between. For the CDR3, the DNA is TGTGCCAGCAGTACAGGGAGAAGCTCTGGAAACACCATATATTTT. Its translation is CASSTGRSSGNTIYF.

This sequence joins TRBV7-9 and TRBJ2-1; 8 positions match TRBD2. This CDR3 has 16 amino acids. Germline V gives CDR1 SEHNR, CDR2 FQNEAQ (reference sequence). V lost 2 bases and J lost 5; bases outside the gene matches: 8. The CDR3 sequence is CASSLSWREAHNEQFF. CDR3 sequence (DNA): TGTGCCAGCAGCTTATCCTGGCGGGAGGCACACAATGAGCAGTTCTTC. The whole variable domain, filled in from reference TRBV7-9 and TRBJ2-1, reads DTGVSQNPRHKITKRGQNVTFRCDPISEHNRLYWYRQTLGQGPEFLTYFQNEAQLEKSRLLSDRFSAERPKGSFSTLEIQRTEQGDSAMYLCASSLSWREAHNEQFFGPGTRLTVL.

The genes are TRBV5-5 and TRBJ2-3; TRBD2 aligns across 10 bases. This CDR3 is built from 15 residues. Germline CDR1 reads SGHKS; CDR2 reads YYEKEE (reference sequence). The V and J ends lost 4 bases and 2 bases, in that order; junction bases with no gene match: 4. DNA for the CDR3: TGTGCCAGCAGCAAAGCGGGGGGGTCCACAGATACGCAGTATTTT. As protein: CASSKAGGSTDTQYF.

This clone was found once. The chain links TRBV2 to TRBJ1-1; 9 bases agree with TRBD1. The CDR3 is 14 amino acids. J lost 10 bases, V lost 0 bases, and 6 bases had no gene match. Per the germline V gene, CDR1 is SNHLY and CDR2 is FYNNEI. CDR3 DNA: TGTGCCAGCAGTGAAGCCGAAGGGACAGGGCGAGCTTTCTTT. Translated, it gives CASSEAEGTGRAFF.

This clone was observed a single time. The CDR3 loop reads CASSVEAGKDYGYTF. Here the CDR3 DNA reads TGTGCCAGCAGCGTAGAGGCGGGGAAGGACTATGGCTACACCTTC. V usage is TRBV9 and J usage is TRBJ1-2, with D uncertain. V lost 0 bases to trimming and J lost 3 bases, with 12 bases between them. Germline-derived CDR1 and CDR2 are SGDLS and YYNGEE. The CDR3 is made up of 15 amino acids.

The V and J genes are TRBV25-1 and TRBJ1-1; the D is unclear. The germline gives CDR1 MGHDK, CDR2 SYGVNS. This CDR3 comprises 14 residues. V lost 2 bases, J lost 11 bases, and 18 bases lay in between. In nucleotides, the CDR3 is TGTGCCAGCAGTGAAACCTCTATTAGAGAGGATGCTTTCTTT. This translates into CASSETSIREDAFF.

The chain recombines TRBV7-9 with TRBJ1-1; 7 bases align to TRBD1. This CDR3 comprises 14 residues. Trimming removed 5 bases from V and 5 bases from J; junction bases left unmatched: 8. From germline, CDR1 is SEHNR and CDR2 FQNEAQ (reference sequence). CDR3 DNA: TGTGCCAGCAGCCCAGCCCGGGACAGTACTGAAGCTTTCTTT. Amino acid sequence: CASSPARDSTEAFF.